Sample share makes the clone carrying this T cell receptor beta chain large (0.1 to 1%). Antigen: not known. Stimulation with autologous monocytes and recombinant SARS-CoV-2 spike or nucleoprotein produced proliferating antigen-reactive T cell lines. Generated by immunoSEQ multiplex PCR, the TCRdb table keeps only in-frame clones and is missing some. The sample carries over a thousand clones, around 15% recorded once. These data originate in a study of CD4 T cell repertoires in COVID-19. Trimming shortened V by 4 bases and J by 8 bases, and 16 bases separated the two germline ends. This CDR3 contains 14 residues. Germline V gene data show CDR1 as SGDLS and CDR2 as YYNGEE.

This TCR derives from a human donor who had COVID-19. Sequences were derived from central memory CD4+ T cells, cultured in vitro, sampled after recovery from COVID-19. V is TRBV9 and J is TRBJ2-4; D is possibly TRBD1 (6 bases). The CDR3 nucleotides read TGTGCCAGCAGCATATCAAGCGAGGGGGACATTCAGTACTTC. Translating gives CASSISSEGDIQYF.